Below are 24 T cell receptor beta chains sequenced from a single sample in a study of blood T cells in healthy people across ages. PCR was performed a second time for about 7 to 11 cycles using a sample-barcoded 5' primer and a J-beta primer mix. TCRdb reanalysed the 5' RACE reads using MiXCR and keeps one entry per CDR3 protein. Of around 990,000 distinct CDR3 sequences in the sample, 35% to 45% were seen once. The sequencing sample was made of blood. The receptors derive from a man between 18 and 29 years old in good health.

This chain joins TRBV20-1 and TRBJ1-4; D not resolved. Germline V gene sequence: CDR1 DFQATT, CDR2 SNEGSKA (reference sequence). This CDR3 comprises 13 residues. Trimming took off 6 bases at V and 5 bases at J, with 13 bases between the two ends. CDR3 sequence: CSAKRTGNEKLFF. The CDR3 nucleotides read TGCAGTGCCAAGAGGACTGGGAATGAAAAACTGTTTTTT.

This chain joins TRBV19 and TRBJ1-5; D is ambiguous. The CDR3 is 11 residues long. The V gene's germline CDR1 is LNHDA and CDR2 SQIVND (reference sequence). As DNA, the CDR3 is TGTCTCCCTAGTAGTAGACAGCCCCAGCATTTT. It encodes CLPSSRQPQHF.

With respect to this clonotype: Compared with germline, one end of the junction differs, possibly owing to a read error. The V gene is TRBV12-3 or TRBV12-4, the J gene TRBJ1-1; D is undetermined. CDR3 length: 13 amino acids. CDR3 sequence (DNA): TGTGCCAGCAGCCCACAGAAGAACACTGAAGTTTTCTTT. Amino acids: CASSPQKNTEVFF.

As concerns this clonotype: Germline is not matched at one junction end, which may reflect a read error. The J gene is TRBJ2-3, the V gene TRBV7-2; 8 positions match TRBD1. Germline V gives CDR1 SGHTA, CDR2 FQGNSA. This CDR3 is built from 17 residues. The CDR3 sequence is CAGSLKQGARLTDTQYF. CDR3 DNA: TGTGCCGGCAGCTTGAAGCAGGGGGCTAGGTTAACAGATACGCAGTATTTT.

This chain joins TRBV5-1 and TRBJ2-5; D may be TRBD1 or TRBD2 (5 bases each). Germline values: CDR1 SGHRS, CDR2 YFSETQ. V was pared by 6 bases and J by 2 bases, with 14 bases between. The CDR3 extends over 14 amino acids. The CDR3 spells CASNLSGQQETQYF. The CDR3 coding sequence is TGCGCCAGCAACCTCTCGGGGCAGCAAGAGACCCAGTACTTC. Full variable domain (rest looked up from reference TRBV5-1 and TRBJ2-5): KAGVTQTPRYLIKTRGQQVTLSCSPISGHRSVSWYQQTPGQGLQFLFEYFSETQRNKGNFPGRFSGRQFSNSRSEMNVSTLELGDSALYLCASNLSGQQETQYFGPGTRLLVL.

The genes are TRBV6-2 or TRBV6-3 and TRBJ1-5, with a possible D match to TRBD1 (5 bases). CDR3 length equals 14 residues. Germline V gene lookup returns CDR1 MNHEY and CDR2 SVGEGT. V shed 2 bases and J shed 3 bases, with 8 bases lying between them. DNA of the CDR3: TGTGCCAGCAGTTACAGACAGTCCAATCAGCCCCAGCATTTT. As protein: CASSYRQSNQPQHF.

The chain carries TRBV12-3 or TRBV12-4 and TRBJ2-4; a weak D match, TRBD2 (6 bases). The DNA end favors TRBJ2-7, so the J call may be wrong. The CDR3 consists of 12 residues. CDR3 in amino acids: CASSFGLREQYF. The DNA of the CDR3 is TGTGCCAGCAGTTTTGGACTACGCGAGCAGTACTTC.

V usage is TRBV11-2 and J usage is TRBJ2-4, with D perhaps matching TRBD1 (5 bases). Germline CDR1 reads SGHAT; CDR2 reads FQNNGV. CDR3 length equals 18 residues. The V end lost 4 bases, the J end lost 0 bases, and 19 bases lay between the germline ends. The CDR3 DNA sequence: TGTGCCAGCAGCTCTCCAAGACAGAGCCACTCAGCCAAAAACATTCAGTACTTC. This encodes CASSSPRQSHSAKNIQYF.

In this sample, this clonotype turned up a few times. The genes are TRBV10-3 and TRBJ1-1; no definite D call. In germline, CDR1 is ENHRY, CDR2 SYGVKD. This CDR3 spans 11 amino acids. Trimming took off 8 bases at V and 0 bases at J, with 4 bases between the two ends. DNA for the CDR3: TGTGCCATCGGCATGAACACTGAAGCTTTCTTT. Protein product: CAIGMNTEAFF.

This clonotype has a handful of counts. The V call is TRBV6-6, the J call TRBJ2-4; D unresolved. V lost 3 bases and J lost 0, with 9 bases in between. Germline V gives CDR1 MNHNY, CDR2 SVGAGI (reference sequence). The CDR3 loop spans 15 amino acids. CDR3 nucleotide sequence: TGTGCCAGCAGTTATGGGCATCTAGCCAAAAACATTCAGTACTTC. The encoded protein is CASSYGHLAKNIQYF.

This chain uses TRBV30 with TRBJ1-3; D is undetermined. Germline V gene data show CDR1 as GTSNPN and CDR2 as SVGIG (reference sequence). The CDR3 loop spans 12 amino acids. With 0 bases removed from V and 2 bases from J, the gap between germline ends came to 2 bases. Here the CDR3 reads CAWSVAGNTIYF. CDR3 bases: TGTGCCTGGAGTGTAGCTGGAAACACCATATATTTT.

This clonotype was seen a handful of times. This chain connects TRBV14 to TRBJ2-1, with unresolved D. V lost 0 bases, J lost 8 bases, and 17 bases lay in between. This CDR3 region has 16 residues. Germline loops: CDR1 SGHDN, CDR2 FVKESK. CDR3 in amino acids: CASSQDLVGRRDEQFF. The CDR3 bases are TGTGCCAGCAGCCAAGATCTAGTGGGTCGGCGCGATGAGCAGTTCTTC.

This chain uses TRBV9 with TRBJ2-7, with TRBD1 identical over 7 bases. This CDR3 region has 14 residues. The germline CDR1 and CDR2 sequences are SGDLS and YYNGEE. The ends lost 3 bases at V and 7 bases at J; junction bases unmatched: 10. Here the CDR3 reads CASSAQLTGEEQYF. Written as DNA, the CDR3 is TGTGCCAGCAGCGCACAATTAACAGGGGAGGAGCAGTACTTC. The variable domain in full, completed from reference TRBV9 and TRBJ2-7, reads DSGVTQTPKHLITATGQRVTLRCSPRSGDLSVYWYQQSLDQGLQFLIQYYNGEERAKGNILERFSAQQFPDLHSELNLSSLELGDSALYFCASSAQLTGEEQYFGPGTRLTVT.

CDR3 DNA: TGTGCCAGCAGCTCGGAGGCTTCCTATGGCTACACCTTC. It is translated as CASSSEASYGYTF. V gene TRBV5-6 combines with J gene TRBJ1-2; D not certain. CDR3 length equals 13 residues. CDR1 and CDR2 (germline): SGHDT, YYEEEE. Deletions cut 3 bases from V and 4 bases from J, with 10 bases between.

A remark on this clonotype: This clone may be a read error of a much larger clone one base away. The genes are TRBV20-1 and TRBJ2-7; 7 bases are a match to TRBD1. Germline loops: CDR1 DFQATT, CDR2 SNEGSKA (reference sequence). This CDR3 contains 14 residues. The chain's CDR3 is CSATTGEGSYGQYF. The CDR3 bases are TGCAGTGCTACCACAGGGGAAGGCTCCTACGGGCAGTACTTC.

The chain couples TRBV6-1 to TRBJ2-2; 9 positions agree with TRBD2. Trimming took 5 bases from V and 1 from J; bases not matched to a gene: 5. Germline CDR1 MNHNS, CDR2 SASEGT. CDR3 size: 16 residues. The CDR3 here is CASSKLAGMNTGELFF. The CDR3 coding sequence is TGTGCCAGCAGTAAGCTAGCGGGGATGAACACCGGGGAGCTGTTTTTT.

The V call is TRBV3-1, the J call TRBJ2-2; D is uncertain. This CDR3 spans 15 amino acids. CDR1 and CDR2 from the germline V gene are LGHDT and YNNKEL (reference sequence). With 0 bases removed from V and 7 bases from J, the gap between germline ends came to 12 bases. The CDR3 loop is CASSQEEVAVGELFF. The CDR3 nucleotides are TGTGCCAGCAGCCAAGAGGAAGTGGCGGTCGGGGAGCTGTTTTTT.

This clonotype occurred once. The chain employs TRBV9 and TRBJ1-2; D is uncertain. The CDR3 runs 11 residues. CDR1 and CDR2 (germline): SGDLS, YYNGEE. The germline V and J ends were trimmed by 7 bases and 7 bases, with 11 bases remaining between them. CDR3 residues: CASWGTAGYTF. DNA of the CDR3: TGTGCCAGCTGGGGAACGGCTGGCTACACCTTC.

In its sample, this clonotype was seen a few times. The chain couples TRBV21-1 to TRBJ1-1; the D segment call TRBD1 is taken from the table without a DNA check. TRBV21-1 is designated a pseudogene. CDR3 length: 20 amino acids. This CDR3 reads CASSTKPMGPTWRKNTEAFF. The CDR3 DNA follows: TGTGCCAGCAGCACAAAACCAATGGGGCCGACCTGGCGGAAGAACACTGAAGCTTTCTTT.

The rearrangement uses TRBV7-8 and TRBJ2-1; the match to TRBD2 covers 7 bases. The CDR3 has 12 residues. Germline V gene lookup returns CDR1 SGHVS and CDR2 FQNEAQ. J gave up 8 bases and V 8 bases, and 6 bases lay outside the gene matches. CDR3 loop: CASRREGDEQFF. CDR3 sequence (DNA): TGTGCCAGCCGGAGGGAGGGCGATGAGCAGTTCTTC.

A few counts support this clonotype. The chain couples TRBV12-3 or TRBV12-4 to TRBJ2-6; TRBD1 matches at 8 bases. The CDR3 is 16 residues long. The V and J ends lost 7 bases and 2 bases, in that order; junction bases with no gene match: 7. CDR3 sequence: CASNKRTGTGANVLTF. CDR3 DNA: TGTGCCAGCAACAAACGGACAGGGACTGGGGCCAACGTCCTGACTTTC.

Notes on this clonotype: Mismatch with germline at one junction end may stem from a read error. V usage is TRBV12-3 or TRBV12-4 and J usage is TRBJ2-3; no reliable D call. This CDR3 region has 15 residues. CDR3 DNA sequence: TGTGCCAGCAGTTTCTGGCAGCTAGGACCAGATATGCAGTATTTT. Encoded protein: CASSFWQLGPDMQYF.

For this clonotype: Mismatch with germline at one junction end may stem from a read error. V usage is TRBV7-2 and J usage is TRBJ2-5; D perhaps matches TRBD1 (5 bases). Judging by the DNA end, TRBJ2-7 fits better; the J call may be wrong. CDR1 SGHTA and CDR2 FQGNSA come from the germline V gene. This CDR3 is built from 16 residues. The CDR3: CAGSLGAARSVYEQYF. The DNA for the CDR3 is TGTGCCGGCAGCTTAGGGGCGGCGCGGTCGGTGTACGAGCAGTACTTC.

Details on this clonotype: A much larger clone differs from this one at a single base, so this may be a read error. This sequence joins TRBV4-2 and TRBJ2-5; D gene ambiguous. V dropped 1 base and J dropped 11 bases, with 20 bases sitting between them. This CDR3 comprises 15 residues. Germline V gene data show CDR1 as LGHNA and CDR2 as YNFKEQ. The CDR3 DNA reads TGTGCCAGCAGCCAAGTGCAGGACCGCTACAATGAGCAGTACTTC. As protein: CASSQVQDRYNEQYF.